One sample yielded the 3 T cell receptor beta chains listed below, sequenced in a study of CD8 T cells in ankylosing spondylitis. General observations from the study: The study identified a TCR beta motif of several highly homologous variants that appeared characteristic of ankylosing spondylitis blood.

For these TCRs, the target antigens are not known. Each CDR3 protein gets one entry after TCRdb re-called the 5' RACE reads with MiXCR. The table lists some 800,000 distinct CDR3 sequences, about 11% of them singletons. Sequences were obtained from blood, either unsorted or a sorted T cell fraction (not recorded which). All receptors come from a male donor with ankylosing spondylitis.

V is TRBV5-4 and J is TRBJ2-7; D is perhaps TRBD2 (6 bases). CDR1 and CDR2 from the germline V gene are SGHNT and YYREEE (reference sequence). V was clipped by 2 bases and J by 5 bases, with 14 bases between them. The CDR3 spans 14 residues. DNA of the CDR3: TGTGCCAGCAGCTTCGGAGGGGCGCCGAACGAGCAGTACTTC. Translating it yields CASSFGGAPNEQYF. The variable domain in full, with the rest retrieved from reference TRBV5-4 and TRBJ2-7, is ETGVTQSPTHLIKTRGQQVTLRCSSQSGHNTVSWYQQALGQGPQFIFQYYREEENGRGNFPPRFSGLQFPNYSSELNVNALELDDSALYLCASSFGGAPNEQYFGPGTRLTVT.

This sequence joins TRBV4-1 and TRBJ2-7; D unclear. The length of the CDR3 is 16 residues. The V end lost 1 base, the J end lost 7 bases, and 20 bases lay between the germline ends. Per the germline V gene, CDR1 is MGHRA and CDR2 is YSYEKL. The chain's CDR3 is CASSQGGLFGPVEQYF. The CDR3 DNA is TGCGCCAGCAGCCAAGGTGGTCTCTTCGGTCCGGTAGAGCAGTACTTC.

The chain is built from TRBV12-3 or TRBV12-4 and TRBJ1-5; the match to TRBD1 covers 8 bases. The CDR3 runs to 14 residues. Trimming cost V 8 bases and J 3 bases; bases outside gene matches: 6. The CDR3 region is CASGRQGTNQPQHF. The CDR3 DNA reads TGTGCCAGCGGTAGACAGGGGACCAATCAGCCCCAGCATTTT.